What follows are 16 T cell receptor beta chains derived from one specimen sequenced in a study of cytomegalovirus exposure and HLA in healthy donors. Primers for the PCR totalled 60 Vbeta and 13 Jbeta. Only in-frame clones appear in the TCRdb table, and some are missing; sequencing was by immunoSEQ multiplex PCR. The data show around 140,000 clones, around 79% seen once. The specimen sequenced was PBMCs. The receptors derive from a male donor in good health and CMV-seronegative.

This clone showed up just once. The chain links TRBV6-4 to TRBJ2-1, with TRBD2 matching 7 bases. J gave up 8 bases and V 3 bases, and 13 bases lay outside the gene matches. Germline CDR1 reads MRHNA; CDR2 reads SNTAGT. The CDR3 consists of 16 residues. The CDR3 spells CASSDSGGSVHDEQFF. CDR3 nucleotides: TGTGCCAGCAGTGATTCGGGGGGTTCGGTCCACGATGAGCAGTTCTTC.

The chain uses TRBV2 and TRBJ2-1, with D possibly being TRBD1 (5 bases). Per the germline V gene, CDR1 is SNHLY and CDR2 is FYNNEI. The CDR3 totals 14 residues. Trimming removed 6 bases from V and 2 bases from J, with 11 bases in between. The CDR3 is CASRLRVTYNEQFF. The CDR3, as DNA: TGTGCCAGCAGGCTCAGGGTAACCTACAATGAGCAGTTCTTC.

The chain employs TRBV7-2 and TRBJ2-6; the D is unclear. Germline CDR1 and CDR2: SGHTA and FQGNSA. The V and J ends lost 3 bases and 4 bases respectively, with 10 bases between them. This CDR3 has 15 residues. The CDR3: CASSFVTPGANVLTF. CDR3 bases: TGTGCCAGCAGCTTTGTAACTCCAGGGGCCAACGTCCTGACTTTC.

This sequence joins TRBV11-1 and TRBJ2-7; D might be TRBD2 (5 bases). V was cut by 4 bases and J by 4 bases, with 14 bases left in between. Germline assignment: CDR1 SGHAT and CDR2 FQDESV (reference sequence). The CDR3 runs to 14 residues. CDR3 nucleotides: TGTGCCAGCAGCTCACGTGGACTGCTTTACGAGCAGTACTTC. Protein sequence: CASSSRGLLYEQYF. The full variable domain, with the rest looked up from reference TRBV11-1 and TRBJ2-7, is EAEVAQSPRYKITEKSQAVAFWCDPISGHATLYWYRQILGQGPELLVQFQDESVVDDSQLPKDRFSAERLKGVDSTLKIQPAELGDSAMYLCASSSRGLLYEQYFGPGTRLTVT.

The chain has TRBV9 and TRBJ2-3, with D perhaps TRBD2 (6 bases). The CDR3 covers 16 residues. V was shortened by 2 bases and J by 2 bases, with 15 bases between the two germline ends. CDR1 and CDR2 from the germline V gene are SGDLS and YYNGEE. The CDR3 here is CASSVGTGSLTDTQYF. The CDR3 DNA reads TGTGCCAGCAGCGTCGGGACTGGATCACTCACAGATACGCAGTATTTT.

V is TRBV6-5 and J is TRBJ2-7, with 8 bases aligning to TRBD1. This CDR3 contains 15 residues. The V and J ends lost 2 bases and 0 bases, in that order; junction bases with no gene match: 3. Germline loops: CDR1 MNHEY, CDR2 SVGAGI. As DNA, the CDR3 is TGTGCCAGCAGTTACGTTGGACAGGGCTCCTACGAGCAGTACTTC. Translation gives CASSYVGQGSYEQYF.

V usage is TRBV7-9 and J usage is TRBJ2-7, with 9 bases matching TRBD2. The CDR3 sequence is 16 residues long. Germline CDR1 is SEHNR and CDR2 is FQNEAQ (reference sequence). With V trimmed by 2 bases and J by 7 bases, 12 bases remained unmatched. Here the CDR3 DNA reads TGTGCCAGCAGCTTAAGTGGCGGGAGGGCCCTCGAGGAGCAGTACTTC. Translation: CASSLSGGRALEEQYF. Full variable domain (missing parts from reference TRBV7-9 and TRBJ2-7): DTGVSQNPRHKITKRGQNVTFRCDPISEHNRLYWYRQTLGQGPEFLTYFQNEAQLEKSRLLSDRFSAERPKGSFSTLEIQRTEQGDSAMYLCASSLSGGRALEEQYFGPGTRLTVT.

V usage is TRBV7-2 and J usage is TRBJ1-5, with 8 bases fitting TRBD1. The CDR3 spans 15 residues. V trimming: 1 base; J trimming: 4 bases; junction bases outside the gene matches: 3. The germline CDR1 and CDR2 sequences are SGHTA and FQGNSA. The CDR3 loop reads CASSLGGTGNQPQHF. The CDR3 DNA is TGTGCCAGCAGCTTAGGTGGGACAGGTAATCAGCCCCAGCATTTT.

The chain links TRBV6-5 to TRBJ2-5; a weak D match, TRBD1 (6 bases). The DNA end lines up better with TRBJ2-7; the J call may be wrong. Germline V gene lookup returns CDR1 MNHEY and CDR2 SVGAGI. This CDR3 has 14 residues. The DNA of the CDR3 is TGTGCCAGCAGTTACTCTACAGGGCCGTACGAGCAGTACTTC. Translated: CASSYSTGPYEQYF.

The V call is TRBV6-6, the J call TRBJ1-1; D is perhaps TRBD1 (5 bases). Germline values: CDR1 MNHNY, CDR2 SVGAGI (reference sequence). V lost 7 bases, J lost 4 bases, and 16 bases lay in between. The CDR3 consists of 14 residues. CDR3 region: CASIPTQGFTEAFF. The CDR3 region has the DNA TGTGCCAGCATCCCGACCCAGGGCTTCACTGAAGCTTTCTTT.

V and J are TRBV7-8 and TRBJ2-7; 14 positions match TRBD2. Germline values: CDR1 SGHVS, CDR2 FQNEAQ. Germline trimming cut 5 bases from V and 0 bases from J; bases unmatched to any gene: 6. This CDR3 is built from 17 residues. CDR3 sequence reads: CASSLTSGGASSYEQYF. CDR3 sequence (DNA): TGTGCCAGCAGCCTGACTAGCGGGGGGGCGAGCTCCTACGAGCAGTACTTC.

The CDR3 bases are TGCGCCAGCAGCCAAGGGGACAGGGGGTTCTACGAGCAGTACTTC. Amino acid sequence: CASSQGDRGFYEQYF. The chain combines TRBV4-1 with TRBJ2-7; 11 bases line up with TRBD1. With 1 base clipped from V and 3 bases from J, the junction kept 2 bases outside the gene matches. From germline, CDR1 is MGHRA and CDR2 YSYEKL. CDR3 length: 15 residues.

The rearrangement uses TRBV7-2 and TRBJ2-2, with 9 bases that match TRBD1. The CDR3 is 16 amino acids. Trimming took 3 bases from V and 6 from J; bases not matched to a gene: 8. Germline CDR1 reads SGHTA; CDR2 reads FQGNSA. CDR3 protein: CASSLGGQGGPGELFF. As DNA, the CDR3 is TGTGCCAGCAGCTTGGGGGGACAGGGCGGACCCGGGGAGCTGTTTTTT.

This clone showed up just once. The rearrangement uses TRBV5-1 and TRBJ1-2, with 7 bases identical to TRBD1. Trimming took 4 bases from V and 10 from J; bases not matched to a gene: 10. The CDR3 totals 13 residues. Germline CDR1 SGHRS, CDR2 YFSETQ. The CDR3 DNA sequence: TGCGCCAGCAGCCCCGACAGGGTAGATGTCTACACCTTC. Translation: CASSPDRVDVYTF. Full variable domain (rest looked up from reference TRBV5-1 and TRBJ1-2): KAGVTQTPRYLIKTRGQQVTLSCSPISGHRSVSWYQQTPGQGLQFLFEYFSETQRNKGNFPGRFSGRQFSNSRSEMNVSTLELGDSALYLCASSPDRVDVYTFGSGTRLTVV.

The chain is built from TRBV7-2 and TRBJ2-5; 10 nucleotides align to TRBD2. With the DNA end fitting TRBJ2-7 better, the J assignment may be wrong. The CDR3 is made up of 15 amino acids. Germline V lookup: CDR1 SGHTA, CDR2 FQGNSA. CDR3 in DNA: TGTGCCAGCAGCTTAGATAGCGGGGGGACATACGAGCAGTACTTC. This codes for CASSLDSGGTYEQYF.

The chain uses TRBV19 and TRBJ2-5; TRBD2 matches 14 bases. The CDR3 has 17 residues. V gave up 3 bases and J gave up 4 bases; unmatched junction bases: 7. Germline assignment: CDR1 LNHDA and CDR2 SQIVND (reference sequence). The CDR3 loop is CASSMSRGLAGGETQYF. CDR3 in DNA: TGTGCCAGTAGTATGAGCCGTGGACTAGCGGGAGGAGAGACCCAGTACTTC.